This TCR beta chain was captured by sequencing in a study of CD8 T cells in ankylosing spondylitis. Whole-study results and caveats: Clones linked with disease were CD8+ and fairly uncommon in the peripheral blood. There were earlier reports of some motif variants in reactive arthritis synovial fluid and blood. Disease-linked clones reportedly concentrated significantly in matched ankylosing spondylitis synovial fluid. Among TCR beta sequences, a motif of several highly homologous variants appeared characteristic of ankylosing spondylitis blood.

Per the germline V gene, CDR1 is SQVTM and CDR2 is ANQGSEA. J was trimmed by 7 bases and V by 4 bases; bases with no gene match: 10. The CDR3 loop spans 16 amino acids. Quantitative barcoded 5'-RACE was used to prepare TCR beta libraries. TCRdb used MiXCR to reprocess the 5' RACE reads, holding one entry per CDR3 protein. Of about 210,000 distinct CDR3 sequences in the sample, approximately 7.4% were seen once. This clonotype has at least ten counts. What it recognizes is unknown. The TCR comes from a male donor with ankylosing spondylitis. The rearrangement uses TRBV29-1 and TRBJ2-1; 13 bases line up with TRBD2. The sample comprised blood, either unsorted or a sorted T cell fraction (not recorded which). The chain's CDR3 is CSVVTSGRANKNEQFF. The CDR3 coding sequence is TGCAGCGTTGTAACTAGCGGGAGGGCAAATAAGAATGAGCAGTTCTTC.